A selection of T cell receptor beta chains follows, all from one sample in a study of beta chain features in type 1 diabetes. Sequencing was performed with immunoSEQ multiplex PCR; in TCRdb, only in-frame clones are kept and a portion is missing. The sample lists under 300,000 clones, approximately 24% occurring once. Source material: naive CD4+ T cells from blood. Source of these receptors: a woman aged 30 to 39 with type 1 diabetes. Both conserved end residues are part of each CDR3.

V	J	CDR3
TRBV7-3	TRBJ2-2	CASSLTGGRVAGELFF
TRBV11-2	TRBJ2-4	CASSFGGAAKNIQYF
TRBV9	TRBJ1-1	CASSVEWWDREAFF
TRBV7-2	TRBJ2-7	CASSLGLADYEQYF
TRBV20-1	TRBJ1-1	CSASQQPEAFF
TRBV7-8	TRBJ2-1	CASSLATSSLSNEQFF
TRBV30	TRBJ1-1	CAWGQTLGTEAFF
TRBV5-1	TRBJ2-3	CASSLEQGGDTQYF
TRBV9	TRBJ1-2	CASSVWDSNYGYTF
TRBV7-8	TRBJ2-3	CASSLDGPFADTQYF
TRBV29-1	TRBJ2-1	CSGLAGFDEQFF
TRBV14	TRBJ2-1	CASSQEAGSNEQFF
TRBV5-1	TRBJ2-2	CASSLATSGDTGELFF
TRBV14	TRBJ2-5	CASSHLQETQYF
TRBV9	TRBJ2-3	CASSVGVAGFTDTQYF
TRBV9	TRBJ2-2	CASSGQTVTGELFF
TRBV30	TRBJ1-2	CAWERQGRYYGYTF
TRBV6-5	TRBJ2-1	CASSNPSGRAFF
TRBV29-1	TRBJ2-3	CSVGLTSGMGDTQYF
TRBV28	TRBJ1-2	CASSTRTGLPGGYTF
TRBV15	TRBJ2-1	CATSSGAGALGEQFF
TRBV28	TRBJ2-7	CASTTPYEQYF
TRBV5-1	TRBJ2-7	CASSTGTAFYEQYF
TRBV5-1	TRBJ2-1	CASSLQASSYNEQFF
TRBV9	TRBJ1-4	CASSVGTLKEKLFF
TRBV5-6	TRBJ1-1	CASTFRPNTEAFF
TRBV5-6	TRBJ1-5	CASSFWDRLHQPQHF
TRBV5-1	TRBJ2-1	CASSLVARYNEQFF
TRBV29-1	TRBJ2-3	CSVVKSLGGNTQYF
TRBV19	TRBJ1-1	CASTPIQGADTEAFF
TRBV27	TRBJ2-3	CASSWTSGTPDTQYF
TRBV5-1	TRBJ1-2	CASSLEGGDGYTF
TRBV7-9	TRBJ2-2	CASSPTSGTNTGELFF
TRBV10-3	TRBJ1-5	CAISEGEQSQHF
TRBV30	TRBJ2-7	CAWNRASRSSYEQYF
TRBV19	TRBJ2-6	CASSTGQGEANVLTF
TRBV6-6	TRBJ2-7	CASSRLASYEQYF
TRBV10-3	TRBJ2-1	CAISGPPSGKNEQFF
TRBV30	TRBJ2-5	CAWGRGLETQYF
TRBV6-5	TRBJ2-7	CASSTPTGGKYF
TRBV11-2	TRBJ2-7	CASSSRSARYEQYF